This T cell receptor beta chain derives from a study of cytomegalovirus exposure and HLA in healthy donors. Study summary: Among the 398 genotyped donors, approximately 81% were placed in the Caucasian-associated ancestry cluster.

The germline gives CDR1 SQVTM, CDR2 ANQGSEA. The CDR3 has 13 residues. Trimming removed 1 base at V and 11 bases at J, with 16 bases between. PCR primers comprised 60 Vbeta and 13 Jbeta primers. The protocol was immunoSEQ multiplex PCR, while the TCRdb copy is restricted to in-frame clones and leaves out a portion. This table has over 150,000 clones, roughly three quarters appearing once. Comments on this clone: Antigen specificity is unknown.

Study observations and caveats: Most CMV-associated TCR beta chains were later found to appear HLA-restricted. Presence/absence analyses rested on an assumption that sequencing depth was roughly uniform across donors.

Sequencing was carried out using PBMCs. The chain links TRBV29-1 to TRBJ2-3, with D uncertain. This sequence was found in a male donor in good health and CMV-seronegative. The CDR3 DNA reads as TGCAGCGTTGAAGTAAGGTTGGAGCGTTGGCAGTATTTT. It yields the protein CSVEVRLERWQYF.